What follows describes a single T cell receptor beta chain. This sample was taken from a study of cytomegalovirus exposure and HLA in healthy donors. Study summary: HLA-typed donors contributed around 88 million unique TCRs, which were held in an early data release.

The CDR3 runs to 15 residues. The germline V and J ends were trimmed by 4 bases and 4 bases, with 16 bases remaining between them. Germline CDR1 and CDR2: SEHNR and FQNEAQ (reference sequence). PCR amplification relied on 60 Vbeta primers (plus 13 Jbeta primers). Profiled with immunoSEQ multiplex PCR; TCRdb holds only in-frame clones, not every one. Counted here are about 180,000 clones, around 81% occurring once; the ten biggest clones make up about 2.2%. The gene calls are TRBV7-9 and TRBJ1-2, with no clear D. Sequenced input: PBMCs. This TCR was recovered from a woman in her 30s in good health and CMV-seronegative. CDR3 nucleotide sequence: TGTGCCAGCAGCTCCCTCTTAGAGGGAGTCTATGGCTACACCTTC. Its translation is CASSSLLEGVYGYTF. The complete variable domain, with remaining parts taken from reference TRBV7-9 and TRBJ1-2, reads DTGVSQNPRHKITKRGQNVTFRCDPISEHNRLYWYRQTLGQGPEFLTYFQNEAQLEKSRLLSDRFSAERPKGSFSTLEIQRTEQGDSAMYLCASSSLLEGVYGYTFGSGTRLTVV.